The rows below give T cell receptor beta chains drawn from one sample of a study of T cell repertoires in cytomegalovirus infection. TCRdb processed the reads anew with MiXCR; each CDR3 protein has one entry. The sample contains 900,000 to 950,000 distinct CDR3 sequences, around 30% of which appear only once. Their antigen targets remain unknown. Specimen: cultured CD8+ T cells from PBMCs, collected from culture after CMV antigen stimulation. The receptors come from a human donor in good health (CMV status not recorded). Some clones in this sample may be carry-over from other donors' samples. Both conserved end residues are part of each CDR3. Each record gives: clone size, V gene, D gene, J gene, CDR3 protein, CDR3 DNA. D genes are given only for firm matches. Only part of the rows carry a size: once, few, many, or a class if the clone is expanded.

clone_size: -
v_call: TRBV7-8
d_call: -
j_call: TRBJ1-1
cdr3_aa: CASSLALTGLGLQNTEAFF
cdr3_nt: TGTGCCAGCAGCTTAGCGCTAACAGGGTTAGGTTTACAGAACACTGAAGCTTTCTTT

clone_size: many
v_call: TRBV27
d_call: -
j_call: TRBJ2-3
cdr3_aa: CASSLSRGHTDTQYF
cdr3_nt: TGTGCCAGCAGTTTATCGCGGGGACACACAGATACGCAGTATTTT

clone_size: few
v_call: TRBV12-3/TRBV12-4
d_call: TRBD1
j_call: TRBJ2-1
cdr3_aa: CASRSTRGSYNEQFF
cdr3_nt: TGTGCCAGCAGATCCACCAGGGGGTCCTACAATGAGCAGTTCTTC

clone_size: few
v_call: TRBV6-5
d_call: -
j_call: TRBJ2-5
cdr3_aa: CASSYSSGRQETQYF
cdr3_nt: TGTGCCAGCAGTTACTCGTCGGGCAGACAAGAGACCCAGTACTTC

clone_size: few
v_call: TRBV6-1
d_call: TRBD1
j_call: TRBJ2-2
cdr3_aa: CARGTGVTGELFF
cdr3_nt: TGTGCCAGGGGGACAGGGGTAACCGGGGAGCTGTTTTTT

clone_size: -
v_call: TRBV20-1
d_call: TRBD1
j_call: TRBJ1-5
cdr3_aa: CSARYGQGVKQPQHF
cdr3_nt: TGCAGTGCTAGATATGGACAGGGAGTTAAACAGCCCCAGCATTTT

clone_size: -
v_call: TRBV7-8
d_call: -
j_call: TRBJ1-5
cdr3_aa: CASSFYGGGQPQHF
cdr3_nt: TGTGCCAGCAGCTTTTATGGCGGCGGGCAGCCCCAGCATTTT

clone_size: few
v_call: TRBV4-1
d_call: -
j_call: TRBJ2-7
cdr3_aa: CASSQGLFIDYEQYF
cdr3_nt: TGCGCCAGCAGCCAAGGACTTTTTATAGACTACGAGCAGTACTTC

clone_size: -
v_call: TRBV11-2
d_call: TRBD1
j_call: TRBJ1-1
cdr3_aa: CASSLDRAFSNTEAFF
cdr3_nt: TGTGCCAGCAGCTTGGACAGGGCCTTTTCGAACACTGAAGCTTTCTTT

clone_size: -
v_call: TRBV5-6
d_call: -
j_call: TRBJ1-4
cdr3_aa: CASSTGRPNEKLFF
cdr3_nt: TGTGCCAGCAGCACGGGACGGCCGAATGAAAAACTGTTTTTT

clone_size: few
v_call: TRBV12-3/TRBV12-4
d_call: TRBD2
j_call: TRBJ2-1
cdr3_aa: CASKLAGALSYNEQFF
cdr3_nt: TGTGCCAGTAAGCTAGCGGGGGCCCTCTCCTACAATGAGCAGTTCTTC

clone_size: few
v_call: TRBV5-5
d_call: -
j_call: TRBJ1-5
cdr3_aa: CASSLGLGGPGNQPQHF
cdr3_nt: TGTGCCAGCAGCTTGGGGCTCGGGGGGCCGGGCAATCAGCCCCAGCATTTT

clone_size: -
v_call: TRBV19
d_call: -
j_call: TRBJ2-6
cdr3_aa: CASSITGYGANVLTF
cdr3_nt: TGTGCCAGTAGTATTACGGGGTACGGGGCCAACGTCCTGACTTTC

clone_size: -
v_call: TRBV27
d_call: TRBD2
j_call: TRBJ2-3
cdr3_aa: CASSPLAGGLADTQYF
cdr3_nt: TGTGCCAGCAGTCCCCTAGCGGGGGGTCTTGCAGATACGCAGTATTTT

clone_size: few
v_call: TRBV12-3/TRBV12-4
d_call: TRBD2
j_call: TRBJ2-2
cdr3_aa: CASRSGLAGTGELFF
cdr3_nt: TGTGCCAGCAGGTCAGGACTAGCGGGCACCGGGGAGCTGTTTTTT

clone_size: -
v_call: TRBV9
d_call: TRBD2
j_call: TRBJ2-3
cdr3_aa: CASSVAMGGVSQYF
cdr3_nt: TGTGCCAGCAGCGTAGCTATGGGGGGGGTATCGCAGTATTTT

clone_size: few
v_call: TRBV5-4
d_call: TRBD1
j_call: TRBJ1-1
cdr3_aa: CASSAYPGTANTEAFF
cdr3_nt: TGTGCCAGCAGCGCCTACCCCGGGACAGCGAACACTGAAGCTTTCTTT

clone_size: few
v_call: TRBV15
d_call: TRBD1
j_call: TRBJ2-1
cdr3_aa: CATSRDGDRVADNEQFF
cdr3_nt: TGTGCCACCAGCAGAGATGGCGACAGGGTGGCGGACAATGAGCAGTTCTTC

clone_size: few
v_call: TRBV6-1
d_call: -
j_call: TRBJ2-7
cdr3_aa: CASSEATLSYEQYF
cdr3_nt: TGTGCCAGCAGTGAAGCAACACTCTCCTACGAGCAGTACTTC

clone_size: few
v_call: TRBV7-6
d_call: -
j_call: TRBJ2-5
cdr3_aa: CASSLKRPGSLQETQYF
cdr3_nt: TGTGCCAGCAGCTTAAAGAGGCCAGGCAGTCTACAAGAGACCCAGTACTTC

clone_size: few
v_call: TRBV6-2/TRBV6-3
d_call: -
j_call: TRBJ1-5
cdr3_aa: CASSYPLGRYSNQPQHF
cdr3_nt: TGTGCCAGCAGTTACCCTCTTGGACGGTATAGCAATCAGCCCCAGCATTTT

clone_size: -
v_call: TRBV5-5
d_call: -
j_call: TRBJ2-5
cdr3_aa: CASSTDRPGETQYF
cdr3_nt: TGTGCCAGCAGCACGGACCGGCCCGGAGAGACCCAGTACTTC

clone_size: -
v_call: TRBV7-9
d_call: -
j_call: TRBJ2-2
cdr3_aa: CASSLRPRVRTGELFF
cdr3_nt: TGTGCCAGCAGCTTACGGCCCAGGGTGAGAACCGGGGAGCTGTTTTTT

clone_size: -
v_call: TRBV9
d_call: TRBD2
j_call: TRBJ2-1
cdr3_aa: CASSVPARGDYNEQFF
cdr3_nt: TGTGCCAGCAGCGTACCCGCGCGGGGGGACTACAATGAGCAGTTCTTC

clone_size: -
v_call: TRBV27
d_call: -
j_call: TRBJ1-1
cdr3_aa: CASKLSDSEAFF
cdr3_nt: TGTGCCAGCAAACTATCGGACAGTGAAGCTTTCTTT